This is a list of T cell receptor beta chains from one sample in a study of blood T cell repertoires in COVID-19. The protocol was immunoSEQ multiplex PCR, while the TCRdb copy is restricted to in-frame clones and leaves out a portion. Of approximately 69,000 clones in the sample, more than 60% were seen once. The sample was peripheral blood. All receptors derive from a man in his 60s with acute or convalescent COVID-19. Each CDR3 is given with its conserved first and last residue. A D gene is named only where the DNA matches it firmly. A row's size may be missing; if present it is once, few, many or a size class.

CASSQGSLEGNTIYF TGTGCCAGCAGCCAAGGGAGCCTAGAAGGAAACACCATATATTTT NA NA TRBJ1-3 TRBV3-1/TRBV3-2
CATSDRQGGPDTQYF TGTGCCACCAGTGATCGACAGGGTGGTCCAGATACGCAGTATTTT TRBD1 NA TRBJ2-3 TRBV24-1
CASSYRDHTGELFF TGTGCCAGCAGCTACAGGGATCACACCGGGGAGCTGTTTTTT NA NA TRBJ2-2 TRBV7-7
CASSQARGGYTF TGTGCCAGCAGCCAGGCCAGGGGAGGCTACACCTTC NA NA TRBJ1-2 TRBV12-3/TRBV12-4
CASSPYRGRGTGELFF TGTGCCAGTAGTCCGTACAGGGGGAGAGGGACCGGGGAGCTGTTTTTT TRBD1 NA TRBJ2-2 TRBV19
CASSPTREGKANYGYTF TGTGCCAGCTCACCAACTAGGGAGGGGAAGGCGAACTATGGCTACACCTTC NA NA TRBJ1-2 TRBV18
CASSLRYRTDRGNTIYF TGTGCCAGCAGCTTGCGGTACAGAACAGATAGAGGAAACACCATATATTTT NA once TRBJ1-3 TRBV5-5
CASSPAERGGTDTQYF TGCGCCAGCAGCCCGGCCGAACGGGGGGGCACAGATACGCAGTATTTT TRBD2 NA TRBJ2-3 TRBV4-1
CASRGPPGQDPTGELFF TGTGCCAGCAGAGGACCCCCGGGACAGGATCCTACCGGGGAGCTGTTTTTT TRBD1 NA TRBJ2-2 TRBV7-9
CASSLRTGIGITEAFF TGCGCCAGCAGCTTGAGGACAGGGATCGGGATCACTGAAGCTTTCTTT TRBD1 NA TRBJ1-1 TRBV5-1
CASSFRRGLSTDTQYF TGTGCCAGCAGCTTCAGAAGGGGGCTTAGCACAGATACGCAGTATTTT TRBD1 NA TRBJ2-3 TRBV28
CASSQDGGGNSPLHF TGTGCCAGCAGCCAAGATGGAGGGGGCAATTCACCCCTCCACTTT TRBD1 few TRBJ1-6 TRBV3-1/TRBV3-2
CASSSLGLAEETQYF TGTGCCAGCAGCTCCCTGGGACTAGCGGAAGAGACCCAGTACTTC TRBD2 NA TRBJ2-5 TRBV7-2
CASRQGDLGYTF TGTGCCAGCAGACAGGGAGATCTTGGCTACACCTTC NA NA TRBJ1-2 TRBV2
CALRGGGTQNQPQHF TGTGCCCTTAGGGGGGGCGGGACACAGAATCAGCCCCAGCATTTT NA NA TRBJ1-5 TRBV6-5
CASSGAEATNEKLFF TGTGCCAGCAGCGGAGCAGAGGCAACTAATGAAAAACTGTTTTTT NA NA TRBJ1-4 TRBV9
CASSPLTSGRARNNEQFF TGTGCCAGCAGCCCACTCACTAGCGGGAGGGCCAGGAACAATGAGCAGTTCTTC TRBD2 NA TRBJ2-1 TRBV7-9
CASSPTGRSSYEQYF TGTGCCAGCAGCCCGACTGGGAGGAGCTCCTACGAGCAGTACTTC NA NA TRBJ2-7 TRBV11-2
CASGLPIPVNEQFF TGTGCTAGTGGACTTCCGATTCCCGTGAATGAGCAGTTCTTC NA NA TRBJ2-1 TRBV12-5
CASSSQGGAELATGELFF TGTGCCAGTAGTAGCCAGGGAGGAGCAGAATTAGCGACCGGGGAGCTGTTTTTT NA NA TRBJ2-2 TRBV19
CASSPELAGTETQYF TGTGCCAGCTCACCGGAACTAGCGGGAACTGAGACCCAGTACTTC TRBD2 once TRBJ2-5 TRBV18
CASSLSPATNEKLFF TGTGCCAGCAGCTTGTCCCCGGCAACTAATGAAAAACTGTTTTTT NA few TRBJ1-4 TRBV5-6
CASSSMTGGTDTQYF TGTGCCAGCAGCTCCATGACAGGGGGCACAGATACGCAGTATTTT TRBD1 NA TRBJ2-3 TRBV5-5
CASSQNRDRPNTGELFF TGCGCCAGCAGCCAAAATCGGGACAGGCCGAACACCGGGGAGCTGTTTTTT TRBD1 NA TRBJ2-2 TRBV4-1
CASSLEGGSSGANVLTF TGTGCCAGCAGCTTGGAAGGAGGGAGCTCTGGGGCCAACGTCCTGACTTTC NA NA TRBJ2-6 TRBV5-4
CASSLAGELGGTEAFF TGTGCCAGCAGCTTAGCGGGGGAGCTCGGCGGGACTGAAGCTTTCTTT NA once TRBJ1-1 TRBV11-2
CASSLEFGGAKNEQFF TGTGCCAGCAGCTTAGAGTTCGGGGGGGCGAAGAATGAGCAGTTCTTC TRBD2 NA TRBJ2-1 TRBV11-2
CASSVSGGTYEQYF TGTGCCAGCAGTGTCTCCGGGGGAACCTACGAGCAGTACTTC NA NA TRBJ2-7 TRBV6-2/TRBV6-3